The sequence of this T cell receptor beta chain was determined in a study of blood T cell repertoires in COVID-19 (dated by TCRdb to about 2020). At the level of the whole study: Samples from collaborators originated in the United States, Italy and Spain and spanned both the acute and convalescent phases of COVID-19. Where available, HLA class I and class II types were taken from metadata supplied by the sample provider and were not determined by assay-based typing. The repertoires were released in a freely available public database meant as a resource for research on the immune response to SARS-CoV-2. The dataset comprised deeply sampled blood TCRbeta repertoires from subjects exposed to, actively infected with, or recovered from COVID-19. Nearly every sample came with metadata listing a de-identified subject ID, COVID-19 status, age in years and sex. Samples were obtained from the ongoing ImmuneRACE study (first 160 participants) and from some 1,200 subjects provided by 6 global collaborators. The material from the prospective study consisted of cDNA or gDNA derived from T cells, B-cell-depleted T cells, or PBMCs.

Each collaborating institution followed its own protocols to collect whole blood in K2EDTA tubes. For TCRbeta analysis, collaborator samples were shipped as frozen whole blood, as isolated PBMCs, or as DNA extracted from either sample type. General findings and caveats noted by the study authors: The quantity of clinical and demographic metadata differed by source and by participant and was supplied without curation.

V and J are trimmed by 5 bases and 7 bases, and the gene matches miss 1 base of the junction. The CDR3 numbers 12 residues from cysteine through phenylalanine. Only the CDR3 region is kept as DNA, spanning 36 bases read in frame from base 1. TCRbeta CDR3 regions were amplified from genomic DNA using the immunoSEQ Assay, a bias-controlled multiplex PCR. The original pipeline was this. The number of nucleated cells in each sample was estimated from the amplification of reference gene primers within the assay. To quantify the absolute abundance of each unique TCRbeta CDR3 rearrangement, sequence reads were collapsed and filtered. For each sample, productive Simpson clonality was calculated by taking the square root of Simpson's diversity index across productive rearrangements. TCRdb's version of the immuneACCESS table is confined to in-frame rearrangements and falls short of the full clone set. An unresolved V gene accounts for under half of the shortfall where checked; the remainder is of unknown origin. V and J calls and clone size come straight from that table; D and trimming were deduced from the DNA. For this sample the table gives some 88,000 clones, of which about 89% were detected only once. The ten most abundant clones make up around 1.8% of the sample.

Turning to this clone: This receptor's antigen is unknown. No much larger clonotype is one base removed from it; base qualities were not supplied.

The sequence was collected from a human donor with active COVID-19. The donor label of this sample is uncertain. The sequence joins TRBV12-3 or TRBV12-4 to TRBJ2-1; TRBD1 fits 8 bases in the junction. The material sequenced was peripheral blood. The CDR3 region reads CASSQGANEQFF. The nucleotide sequence reads as follows: TGTGCCAGCAGTCAGGGGGCAAATGAGCAGTTCTTC.